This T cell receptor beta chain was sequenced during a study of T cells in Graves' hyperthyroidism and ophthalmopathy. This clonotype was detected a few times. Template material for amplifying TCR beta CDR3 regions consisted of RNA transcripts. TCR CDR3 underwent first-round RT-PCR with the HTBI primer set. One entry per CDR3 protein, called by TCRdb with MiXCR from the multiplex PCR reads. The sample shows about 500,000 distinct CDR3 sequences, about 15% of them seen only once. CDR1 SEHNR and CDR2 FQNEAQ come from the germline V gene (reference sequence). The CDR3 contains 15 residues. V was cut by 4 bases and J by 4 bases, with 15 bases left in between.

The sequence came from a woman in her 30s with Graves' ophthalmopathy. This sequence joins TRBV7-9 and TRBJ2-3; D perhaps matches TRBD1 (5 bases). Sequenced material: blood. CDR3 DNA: TGTGCCAGCAGCTCTCCGGACACGGATTCAGATACGCAGTATTTT. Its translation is CASSSPDTDSDTQYF.